The table lists the clone carrying this T cell receptor beta chain with many counts. Antigen specificity is unknown. CDR3 length: 16 residues. CDR1 is SEHNR and CDR2 is FQNEAQ in the germline V gene (reference sequence). V gave up 0 bases and J gave up 4 bases, with 12 bases separating them. This sample was included in a study of T-cell reconstitution after alpha-beta-depleted transplantation in children. As it was prepared, the TCRbeta library received unique molecular identifiers. TCRdb re-derived calls from the PCR reads in MiXCR, one entry per CDR3 protein. The sample contains 250,000 to 300,000 distinct CDR3 sequences, under 14% of which appear only once. Study-level results: Surviving recipient cells, namely T cells and thymic progenitors, were the source of high day-60 TCRbeta diversity in some patients. T-cell numbers and diversity, one year after transplant, stemmed largely from T cells that were newly produced. Expanded clones from the graft, numbering several hundred, reportedly supplied alpha-beta T cells about two months after transplant.

The sequenced sample was peripheral blood, obtained 180 days after TCRalphabeta/CD19-depleted stem cell transplant. The chain is built from TRBV7-9 and TRBJ2-2; either TRBD1 or TRBD2 may supply D (5 bases each). This TCR was sampled from a male patient aged 2 to 9 who had a stem cell transplant for chronic granulomatous disease, so the T cells may come from the graft donor. CDR3 sequence (DNA): TGTGCCAGCAGCTTAGCGAGGGGTTCCGCCACCGGGGAGCTGTTTTTT. It translates to CASSLARGSATGELFF. Based on the CDR3 plus reference TRBV7-9 and TRBJ2-2, the full variable domain is DTGVSQNPRHKITKRGQNVTFRCDPISEHNRLYWYRQTLGQGPEFLTYFQNEAQLEKSRLLSDRFSAERPKGSFSTLEIQRTEQGDSAMYLCASSLARGSATGELFFGEGSRLTVL.